This T cell receptor beta chain was obtained from a study of cytomegalovirus exposure and HLA in healthy donors. The protocol was immunoSEQ multiplex PCR, while the TCRdb copy is restricted to in-frame clones and leaves out a portion. The table records some 250,000 clones, less than 95% of them present only once. The CDR3 length is 14 residues. V was cut by 0 bases and J by 5 bases, with 11 bases left in between. Per the germline V gene, CDR1 is SNHLY and CDR2 is FYNNEI. The sequence was collected from a woman younger than 45 in good health and CMV-seronegative. The chain is built from TRBV2 and TRBJ2-7; D call uncertain. Sequencing was done on a sample of PBMCs. The CDR3 DNA reads TGTGCCAGCAGTGAAGCCCCGACTCTAGACGAGCAGTACTTC. This encodes CASSEAPTLDEQYF.